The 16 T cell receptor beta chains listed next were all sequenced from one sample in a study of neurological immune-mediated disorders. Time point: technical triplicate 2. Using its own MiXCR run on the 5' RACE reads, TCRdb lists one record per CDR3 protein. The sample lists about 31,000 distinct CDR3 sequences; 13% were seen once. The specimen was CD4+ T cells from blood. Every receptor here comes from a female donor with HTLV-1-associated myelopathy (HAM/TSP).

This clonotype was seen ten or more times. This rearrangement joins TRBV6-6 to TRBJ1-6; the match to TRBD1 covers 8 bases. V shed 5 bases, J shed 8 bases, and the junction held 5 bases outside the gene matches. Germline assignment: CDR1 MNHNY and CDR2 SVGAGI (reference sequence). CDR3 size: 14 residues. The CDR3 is CASSPDRADSPLHF. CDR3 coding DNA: TGTGCCAGCAGTCCGGACAGGGCTGATTCACCCCTCCACTTT.

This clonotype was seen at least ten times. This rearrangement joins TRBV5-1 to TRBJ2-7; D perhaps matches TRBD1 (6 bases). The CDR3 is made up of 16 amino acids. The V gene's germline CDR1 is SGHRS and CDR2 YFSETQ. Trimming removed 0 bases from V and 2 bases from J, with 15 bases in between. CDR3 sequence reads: CASSLDGTRLPYEQYF. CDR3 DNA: TGCGCCAGCAGCTTGGATGGGACACGACTCCCCTACGAGCAGTACTTC.

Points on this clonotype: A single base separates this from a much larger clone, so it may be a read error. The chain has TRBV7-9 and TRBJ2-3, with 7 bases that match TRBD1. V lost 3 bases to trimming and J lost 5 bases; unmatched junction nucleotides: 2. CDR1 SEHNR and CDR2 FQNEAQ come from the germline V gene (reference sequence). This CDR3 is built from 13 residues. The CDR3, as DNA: TGTGCCAGCAGCTTTACAGGGGAAGATACGCAGTATTTT. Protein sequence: CASSFTGEDTQYF.

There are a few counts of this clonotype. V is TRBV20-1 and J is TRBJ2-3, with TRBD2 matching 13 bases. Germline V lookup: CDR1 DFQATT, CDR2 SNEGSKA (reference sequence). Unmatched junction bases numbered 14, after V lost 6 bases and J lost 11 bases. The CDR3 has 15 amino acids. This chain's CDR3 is CSALGGTSGNNEQYF. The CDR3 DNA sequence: TGCAGTGCCCTAGGGGGGACTAGCGGGAACAATGAGCAGTATTTT.

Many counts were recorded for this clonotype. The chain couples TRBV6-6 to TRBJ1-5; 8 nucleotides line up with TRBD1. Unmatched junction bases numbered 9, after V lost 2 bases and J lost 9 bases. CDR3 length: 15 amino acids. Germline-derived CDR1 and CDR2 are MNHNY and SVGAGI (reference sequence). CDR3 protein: CASSYVQGAGRPQHF. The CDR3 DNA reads TGTGCCAGCAGTTACGTCCAGGGGGCTGGGAGGCCCCAGCATTTT.

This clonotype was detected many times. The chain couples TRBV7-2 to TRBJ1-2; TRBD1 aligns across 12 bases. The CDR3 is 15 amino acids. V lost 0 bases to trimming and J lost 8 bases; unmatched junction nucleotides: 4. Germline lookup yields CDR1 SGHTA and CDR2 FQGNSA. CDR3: CASSLAGQGARGYTF. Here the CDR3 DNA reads TGTGCCAGCAGCTTAGCGGGACAGGGGGCCAGGGGCTACACCTTC. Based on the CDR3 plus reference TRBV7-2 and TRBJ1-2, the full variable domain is GAGVSQSPSNKVTEKGKDVELRCDPISGHTALYWYRQSLGQGLEFLIYFQGNSAPDKSGLPSDRFSAERTGGSVSTLTIQRTQQEDSAVYLCASSLAGQGARGYTFGSGTRLTVV.

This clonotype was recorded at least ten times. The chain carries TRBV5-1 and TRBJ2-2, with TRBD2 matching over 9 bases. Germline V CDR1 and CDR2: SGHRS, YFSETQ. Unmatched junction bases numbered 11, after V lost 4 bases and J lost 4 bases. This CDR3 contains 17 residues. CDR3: CASSPLLAGVRTGELFF. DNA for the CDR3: TGCGCCAGCAGCCCTCTCTTAGCGGGAGTGCGCACCGGGGAGCTGTTTTTT.

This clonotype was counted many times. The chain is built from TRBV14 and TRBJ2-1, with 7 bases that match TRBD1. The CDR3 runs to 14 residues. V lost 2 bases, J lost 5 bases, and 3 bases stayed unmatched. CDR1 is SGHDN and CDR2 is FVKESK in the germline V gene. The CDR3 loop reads CASSQLGTDNEQFF. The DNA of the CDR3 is TGTGCCAGCAGCCAACTCGGGACAGACAATGAGCAGTTCTTC.

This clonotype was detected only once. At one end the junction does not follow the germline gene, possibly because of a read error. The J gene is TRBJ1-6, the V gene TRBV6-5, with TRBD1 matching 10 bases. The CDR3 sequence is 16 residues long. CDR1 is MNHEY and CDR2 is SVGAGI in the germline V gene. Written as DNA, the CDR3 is TGTGCAAGCATTTCATCCCAGGGGACAGGGGATTCACCCCTCCACTTT. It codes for CASISSQGTGDSPLHF.

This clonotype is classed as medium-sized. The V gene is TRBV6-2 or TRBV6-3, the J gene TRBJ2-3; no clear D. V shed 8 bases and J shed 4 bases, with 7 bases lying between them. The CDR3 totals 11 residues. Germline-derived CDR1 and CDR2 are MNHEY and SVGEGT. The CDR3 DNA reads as TGTGCCAGCCTCAGGTCAGATACGCAGTATTTT. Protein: CASLRSDTQYF.

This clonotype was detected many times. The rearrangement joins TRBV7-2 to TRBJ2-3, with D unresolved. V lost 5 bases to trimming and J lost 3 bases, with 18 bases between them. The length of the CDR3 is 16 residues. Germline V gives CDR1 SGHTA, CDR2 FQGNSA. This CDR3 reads CASSPWDTLGTDTQYF. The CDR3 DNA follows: TGTGCCAGCAGCCCCTGGGATACTTTGGGAACAGATACGCAGTATTTT.

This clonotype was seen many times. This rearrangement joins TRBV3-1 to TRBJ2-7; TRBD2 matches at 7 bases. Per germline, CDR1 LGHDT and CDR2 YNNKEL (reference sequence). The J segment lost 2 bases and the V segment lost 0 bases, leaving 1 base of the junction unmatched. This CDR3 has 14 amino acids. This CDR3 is CASSQEGTTYEQYF. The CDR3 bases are TGTGCCAGCAGCCAAGAAGGGACTACCTACGAGCAGTACTTC.

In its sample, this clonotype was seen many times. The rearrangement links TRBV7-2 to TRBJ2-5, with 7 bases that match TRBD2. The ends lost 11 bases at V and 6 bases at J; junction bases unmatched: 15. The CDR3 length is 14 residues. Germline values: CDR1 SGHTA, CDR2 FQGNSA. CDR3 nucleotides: TGTGCCTCCCGGTATCTCGGGGGGTATCAGACCCAGTACTTC. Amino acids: CASRYLGGYQTQYF.

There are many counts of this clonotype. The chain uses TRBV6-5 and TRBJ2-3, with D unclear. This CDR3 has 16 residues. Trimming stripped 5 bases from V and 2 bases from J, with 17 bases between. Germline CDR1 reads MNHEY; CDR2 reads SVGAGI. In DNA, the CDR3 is TGTGCCAGCAGTAGAACAGACCCTTACCTCACAGATACGCAGTATTTT. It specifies CASSRTDPYLTDTQYF.

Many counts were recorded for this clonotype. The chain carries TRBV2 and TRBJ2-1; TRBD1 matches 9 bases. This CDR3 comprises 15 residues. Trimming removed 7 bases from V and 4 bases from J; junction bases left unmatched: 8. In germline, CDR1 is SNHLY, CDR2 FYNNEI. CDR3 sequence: CASILDRGPYNEQFF. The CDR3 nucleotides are TGTGCCAGCATCTTGGACAGGGGACCATACAATGAGCAGTTCTTC.

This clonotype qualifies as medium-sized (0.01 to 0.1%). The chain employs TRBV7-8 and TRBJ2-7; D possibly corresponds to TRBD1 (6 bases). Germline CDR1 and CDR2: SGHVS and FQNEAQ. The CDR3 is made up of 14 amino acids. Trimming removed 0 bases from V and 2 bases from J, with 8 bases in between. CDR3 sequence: CASSLAGQTYEQYF. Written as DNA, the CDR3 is TGTGCCAGCAGCTTAGCGGGACAAACCTACGAGCAGTACTTC.